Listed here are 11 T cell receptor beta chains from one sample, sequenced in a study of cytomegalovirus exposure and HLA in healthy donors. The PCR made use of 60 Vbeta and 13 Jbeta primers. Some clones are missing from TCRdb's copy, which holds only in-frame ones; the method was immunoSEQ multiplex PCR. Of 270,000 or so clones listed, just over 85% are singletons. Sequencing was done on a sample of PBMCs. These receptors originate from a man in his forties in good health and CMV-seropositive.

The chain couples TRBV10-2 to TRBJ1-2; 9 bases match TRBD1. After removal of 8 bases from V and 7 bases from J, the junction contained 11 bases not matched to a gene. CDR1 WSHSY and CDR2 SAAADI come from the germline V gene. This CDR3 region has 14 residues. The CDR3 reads CASSRDRVWAGYTF. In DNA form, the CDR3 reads TGCGCCAGCTCGCGGGACAGGGTCTGGGCTGGCTACACCTTC.

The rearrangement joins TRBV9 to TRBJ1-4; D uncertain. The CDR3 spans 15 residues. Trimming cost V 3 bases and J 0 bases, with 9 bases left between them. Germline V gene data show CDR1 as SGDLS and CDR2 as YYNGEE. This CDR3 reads CASSGAGATNEKLFF. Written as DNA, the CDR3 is TGTGCCAGCAGCGGCGCAGGCGCAACTAATGAAAAACTGTTTTTT.

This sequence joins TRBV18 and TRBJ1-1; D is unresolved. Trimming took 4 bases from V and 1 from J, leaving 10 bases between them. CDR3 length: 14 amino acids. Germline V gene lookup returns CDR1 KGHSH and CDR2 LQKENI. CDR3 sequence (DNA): TGTGCCAGCTCACAACAGACACAGAACACTGAAGCTTTCTTT. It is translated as CASSQQTQNTEAFF.

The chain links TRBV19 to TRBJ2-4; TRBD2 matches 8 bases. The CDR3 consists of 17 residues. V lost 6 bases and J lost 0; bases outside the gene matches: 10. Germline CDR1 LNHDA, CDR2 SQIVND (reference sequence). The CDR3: CASRNRLAGIAKNIQYF. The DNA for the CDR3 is TGTGCCAGTAGAAATCGGCTAGCGGGTATAGCCAAAAACATTCAGTACTTC. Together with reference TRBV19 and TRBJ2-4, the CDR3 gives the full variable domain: DGGITQSPKYLFRKEGQNVTLSCEQNLNHDAMYWYRQDPGQGLRLIYYSQIVNDFQKGDIAEGYSVSREKKESFPLTVTSAQKNPTAFYLCASRNRLAGIAKNIQYFGAGTRLSVL.

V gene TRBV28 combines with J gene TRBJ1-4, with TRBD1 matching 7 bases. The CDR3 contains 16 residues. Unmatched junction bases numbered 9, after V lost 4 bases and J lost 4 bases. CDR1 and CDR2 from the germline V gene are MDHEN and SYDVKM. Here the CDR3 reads CASSSPPGQFNEKLFF. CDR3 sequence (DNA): TGTGCCAGCAGTTCCCCCCCGGGACAGTTTAATGAAAAACTGTTTTTT.

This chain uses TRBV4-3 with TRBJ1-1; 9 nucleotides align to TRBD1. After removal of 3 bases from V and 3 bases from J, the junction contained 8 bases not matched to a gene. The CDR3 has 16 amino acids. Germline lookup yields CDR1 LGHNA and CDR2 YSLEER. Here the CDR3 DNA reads TGCGCCAGCAGCCAGCGGGACAGGGCGGAACACACTGAAGCTTTCTTT. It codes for CASSQRDRAEHTEAFF.

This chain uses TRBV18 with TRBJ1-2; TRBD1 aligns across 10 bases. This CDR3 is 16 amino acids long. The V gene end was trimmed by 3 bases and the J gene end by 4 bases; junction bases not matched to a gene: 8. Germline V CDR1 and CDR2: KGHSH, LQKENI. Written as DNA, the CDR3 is TGTGCCAGCTCACCCGGGACAGGGGCAGGGAGCTATGGCTACACCTTC. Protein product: CASSPGTGAGSYGYTF.

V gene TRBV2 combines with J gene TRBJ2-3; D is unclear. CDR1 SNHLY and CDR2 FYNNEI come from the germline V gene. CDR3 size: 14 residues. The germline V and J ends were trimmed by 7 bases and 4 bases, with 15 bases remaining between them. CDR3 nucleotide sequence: TGTGCCAGCACCCTACAAGGCCAGGCAGATACGCAGTATTTT. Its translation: CASTLQGQADTQYF.

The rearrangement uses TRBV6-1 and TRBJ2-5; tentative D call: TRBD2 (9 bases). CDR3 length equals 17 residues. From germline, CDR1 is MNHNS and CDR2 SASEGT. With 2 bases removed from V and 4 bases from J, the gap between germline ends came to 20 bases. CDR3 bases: TGTGCCAGCAGTGAATTACAGGGGGGTAGCGGGAGAGAGACCCAGTACTTC. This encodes CASSELQGGSGRETQYF.

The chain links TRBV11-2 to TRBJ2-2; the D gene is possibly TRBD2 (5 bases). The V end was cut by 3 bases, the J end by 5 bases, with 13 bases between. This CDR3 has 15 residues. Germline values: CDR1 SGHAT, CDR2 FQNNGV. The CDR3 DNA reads TGTGCCAGCAGCTTTGTGAGAGGGAAAACCGGGGAGCTGTTTTTT. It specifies CASSFVRGKTGELFF.

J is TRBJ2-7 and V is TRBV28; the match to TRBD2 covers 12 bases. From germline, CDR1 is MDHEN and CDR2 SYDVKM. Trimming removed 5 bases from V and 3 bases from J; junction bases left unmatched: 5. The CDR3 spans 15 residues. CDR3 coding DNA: TGTGCCAGCAGTCCCGGACTAGCGGGGAGCTACGAGCAGTACTTC. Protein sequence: CASSPGLAGSYEQYF. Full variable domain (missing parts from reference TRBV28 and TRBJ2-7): DVKVTQSSRYLVKRTGEKVFLECVQDMDHENMFWYRQDPGLGLRLIYFSYDVKMKEKGDIPEGYSVSREKKERFSLILESASTNQTSMYLCASSPGLAGSYEQYFGPGTRLTVT.